The TCR beta chain described here comes from a study of control samples from healthy donors and cancer patients. TCRdb keeps only in-frame clones here, not all; method: immunoSEQ multiplex PCR. The data show 120,000 to 150,000 clones, roughly 93% seen once. Looked up from germline, CDR1 is SEHNR and CDR2 is FQNEAQ (reference sequence). V was clipped by 1 base and J by 1 base, with 4 bases between them. The length of the CDR3 is 13 residues. Input material: blood. The V call is TRBV7-9, the J call TRBJ1-1; D call uncertain. The sequence was collected from a man younger than 35 in good health. The CDR3 DNA sequence: TGTGCCAGCAGCTTAGAGGCGAACACTGAAGCTTTCTTT. Encoded protein: CASSLEANTEAFF.